Sequencing of this T cell receptor (beta chain) was carried out in a study of CD8 T cells in ankylosing spondylitis. For TCR beta, libraries came from quantitative 5'-RACE with molecular barcodes. From the 5' RACE reads, TCRdb called clonotypes with MiXCR, one entry per CDR3 protein. The sample has roughly 300,000 distinct CDR3 sequences, 7% to 9% seen once. This clonotype has only a few counts. Antigen unknown. Whole-study findings and limits: Within peripheral blood, clones linked to disease were CD8+ and relatively rare. Earlier studies detected some motif variants in reactive arthritis synovial fluid and blood. Enrichment of disease-linked clones was reportedly significant in matched ankylosing spondylitis synovial fluid. One TCR beta motif, made up of seven to nine highly homologous variants, appeared characteristic of ankylosing spondylitis blood.

V shed 1 base and J shed 5 bases, with 18 bases lying between them. From germline, CDR1 is SGHTA and CDR2 FQGNSA. This CDR3 comprises 17 residues. Sequencing was performed on blood, either unsorted or a sorted T cell fraction (not recorded which). The clonotype was recovered from a male donor with ankylosing spondylitis. The J gene is TRBJ2-1, the V gene TRBV7-2; no clear D gene. The CDR3 DNA is TGTGCCAGCAGCTTAGGGGTCTCAGCAGGTGTGGACAATGAGCAGTTCTTC. Its protein is CASSLGVSAGVDNEQFF.